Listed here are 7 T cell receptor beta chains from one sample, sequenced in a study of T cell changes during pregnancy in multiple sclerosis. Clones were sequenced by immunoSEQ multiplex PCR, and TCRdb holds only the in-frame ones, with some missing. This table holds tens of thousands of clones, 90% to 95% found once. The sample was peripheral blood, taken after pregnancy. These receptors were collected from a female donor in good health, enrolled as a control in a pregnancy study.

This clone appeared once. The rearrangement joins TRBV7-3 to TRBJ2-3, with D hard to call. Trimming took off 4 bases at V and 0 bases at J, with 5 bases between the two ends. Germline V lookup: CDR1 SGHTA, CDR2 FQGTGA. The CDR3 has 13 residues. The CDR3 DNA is TGTGCCAGCAGCTCGACTAGCACAGATACGCAGTATTTT. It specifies CASSSTSTDTQYF.

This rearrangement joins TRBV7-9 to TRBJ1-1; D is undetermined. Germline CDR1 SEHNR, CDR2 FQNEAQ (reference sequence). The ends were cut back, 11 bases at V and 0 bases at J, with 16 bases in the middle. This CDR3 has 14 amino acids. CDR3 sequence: CALRENSLNTEAFF. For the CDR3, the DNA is TGTGCCCTGAGGGAGAACAGCCTGAACACTGAAGCTTTCTTT.

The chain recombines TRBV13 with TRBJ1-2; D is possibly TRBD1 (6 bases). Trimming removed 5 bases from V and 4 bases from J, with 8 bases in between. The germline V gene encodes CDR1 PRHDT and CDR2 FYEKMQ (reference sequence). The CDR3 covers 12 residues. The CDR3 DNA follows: TGTGCCAGCAGCAGGGGGGGCTATGGCTACACCTTC. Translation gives CASSRGGYGYTF. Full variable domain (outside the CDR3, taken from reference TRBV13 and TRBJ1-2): AAGVIQSPRHLIKEKRETATLKCYPIPRHDTVYWYQQGPGQDPQFLISFYEKMQSDKGSIPDRFSAQQFSDYHSELNMSSLELGDSALYFCASSRGGYGYTFGSGTRLTVV.

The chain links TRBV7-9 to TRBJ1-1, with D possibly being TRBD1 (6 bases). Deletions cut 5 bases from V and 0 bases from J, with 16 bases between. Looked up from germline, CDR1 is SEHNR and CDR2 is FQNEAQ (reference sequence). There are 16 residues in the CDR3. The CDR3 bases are TGTGCCAGCAGCCATCCCGCCGACAGGCTGAACACTGAAGCTTTCTTT. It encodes CASSHPADRLNTEAFF.

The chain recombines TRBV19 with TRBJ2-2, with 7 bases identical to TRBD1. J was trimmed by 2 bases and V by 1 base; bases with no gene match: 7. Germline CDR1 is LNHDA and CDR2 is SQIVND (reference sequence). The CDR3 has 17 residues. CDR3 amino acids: CASSIGFGTANTGELFF. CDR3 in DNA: TGTGCCAGTAGTATAGGATTCGGGACAGCTAACACCGGGGAGCTGTTTTTT.

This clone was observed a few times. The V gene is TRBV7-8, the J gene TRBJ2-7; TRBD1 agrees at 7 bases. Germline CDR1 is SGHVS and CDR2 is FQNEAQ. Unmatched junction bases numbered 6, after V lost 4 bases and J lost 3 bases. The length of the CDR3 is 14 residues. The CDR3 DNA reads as TGTGCCAGCAGCTCGACAGGGATGGTCTACGAGCAGTACTTC. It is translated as CASSSTGMVYEQYF.

CDR3 amino acids: CASSWRVGTGLSYEQYF. CDR3 nucleotide sequence: TGTGCCAGCAGCTGGCGTGTCGGGACAGGGTTATCCTACGAGCAGTACTTC. The chain recombines TRBV7-2 with TRBJ2-7; 9 bases are a match to TRBD1. Germline V gene sequence: CDR1 SGHTA, CDR2 FQGNSA. Unmatched junction bases numbered 11, after V lost 4 bases and J lost 1 base. The CDR3 consists of 17 residues.